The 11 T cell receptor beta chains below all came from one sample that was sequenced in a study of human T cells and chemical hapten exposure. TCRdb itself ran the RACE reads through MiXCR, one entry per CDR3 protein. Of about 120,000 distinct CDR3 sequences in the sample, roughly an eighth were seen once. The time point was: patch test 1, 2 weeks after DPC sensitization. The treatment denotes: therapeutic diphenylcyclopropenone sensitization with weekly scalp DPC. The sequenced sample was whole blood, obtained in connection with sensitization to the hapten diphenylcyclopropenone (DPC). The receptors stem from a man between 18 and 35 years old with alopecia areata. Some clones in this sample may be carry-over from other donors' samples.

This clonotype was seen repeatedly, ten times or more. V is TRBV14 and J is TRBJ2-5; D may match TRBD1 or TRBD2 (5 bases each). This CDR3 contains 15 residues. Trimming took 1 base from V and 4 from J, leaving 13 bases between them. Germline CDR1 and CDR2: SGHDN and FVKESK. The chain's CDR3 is CASSQGPGALETQYF. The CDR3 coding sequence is TGTGCCAGCAGCCAAGGGCCCGGGGCTCTAGAGACCCAGTACTTC.

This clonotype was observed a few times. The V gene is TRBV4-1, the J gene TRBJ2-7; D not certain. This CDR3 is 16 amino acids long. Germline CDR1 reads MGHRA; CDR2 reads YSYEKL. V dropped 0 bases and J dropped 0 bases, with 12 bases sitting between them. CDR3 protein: CASSQEGPLPSYEQYF. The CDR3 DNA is TGCGCCAGCAGCCAAGAGGGTCCCTTGCCCTCCTACGAGCAGTACTTC.

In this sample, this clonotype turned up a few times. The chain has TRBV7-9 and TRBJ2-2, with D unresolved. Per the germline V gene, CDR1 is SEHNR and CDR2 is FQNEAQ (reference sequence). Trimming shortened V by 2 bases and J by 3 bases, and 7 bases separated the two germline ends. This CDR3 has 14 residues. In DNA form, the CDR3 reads TGTGCCAGCAGCTTAAGTATCTACACCGGGGAGCTGTTTTTT. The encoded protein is CASSLSIYTGELFF.

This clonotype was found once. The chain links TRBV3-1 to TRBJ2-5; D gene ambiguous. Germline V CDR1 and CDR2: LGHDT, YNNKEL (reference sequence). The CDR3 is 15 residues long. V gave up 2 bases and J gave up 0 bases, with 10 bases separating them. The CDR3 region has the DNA TGTGCCAGCAGCCAAAGGGCCCCGTACCAAGAGACCCAGTACTTC. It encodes CASSQRAPYQETQYF.

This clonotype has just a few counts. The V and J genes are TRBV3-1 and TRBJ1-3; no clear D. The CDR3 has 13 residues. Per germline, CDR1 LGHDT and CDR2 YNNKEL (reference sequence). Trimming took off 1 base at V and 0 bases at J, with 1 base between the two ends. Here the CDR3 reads CASSQGSGNTIYF. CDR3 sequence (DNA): TGTGCCAGCAGCCAAGGCTCTGGAAACACCATATATTTT.

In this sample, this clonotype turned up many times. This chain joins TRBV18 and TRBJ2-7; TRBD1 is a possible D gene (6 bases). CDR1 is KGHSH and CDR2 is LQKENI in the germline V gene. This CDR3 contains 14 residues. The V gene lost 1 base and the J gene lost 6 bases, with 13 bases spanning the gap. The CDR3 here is CASSPRAGVGEQYV. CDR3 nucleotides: TGTGCCAGCTCACCACGGGCAGGGGTAGGCGAGCAGTACGTC.

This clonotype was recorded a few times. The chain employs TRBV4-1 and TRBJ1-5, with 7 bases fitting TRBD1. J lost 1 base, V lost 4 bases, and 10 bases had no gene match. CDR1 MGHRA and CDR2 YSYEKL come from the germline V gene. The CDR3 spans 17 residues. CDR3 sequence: CASSPLPGGLSNQPQHF. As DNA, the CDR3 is TGCGCCAGCAGCCCCCTCCCAGGGGGGTTAAGCAATCAGCCCCAGCATTTT.

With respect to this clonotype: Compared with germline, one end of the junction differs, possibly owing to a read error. CDR3 bases: TGTGTCAGCAGCCAAGGGGATAGCTCCTATAATTCACCCCTCCACTTT. Its translation is CVSSQGDSSYNSPLHF. The chain has TRBV4-2 and TRBJ1-6; TRBD1 is a possible D gene (5 bases). The CDR3 extends over 16 amino acids. CDR1 is LGHNA, CDR2 YNFKEQ, per germline.

The CDR3, as DNA: TGCAGTGCTAGACCAGTGGGGGTCTCAACAGATACGCAGTATTTT. Translation gives CSARPVGVSTDTQYF. The genes are TRBV20-1 and TRBJ2-3, with D perhaps matching TRBD1 or TRBD2 (5 bases each). CDR3 length equals 15 residues. Trimming took off 2 bases at V and 3 bases at J, with 15 bases between the two ends. CDR1 is DFQATT, CDR2 SNEGSKA, per germline (reference sequence).

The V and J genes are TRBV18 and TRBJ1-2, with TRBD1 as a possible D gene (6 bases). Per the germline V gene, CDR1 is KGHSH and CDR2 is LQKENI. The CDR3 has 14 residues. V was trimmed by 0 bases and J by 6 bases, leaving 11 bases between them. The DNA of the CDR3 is TGTGCCAGCTCACCACCCGGGACAAGCAATGGCTACACCTTC. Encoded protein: CASSPPGTSNGYTF.

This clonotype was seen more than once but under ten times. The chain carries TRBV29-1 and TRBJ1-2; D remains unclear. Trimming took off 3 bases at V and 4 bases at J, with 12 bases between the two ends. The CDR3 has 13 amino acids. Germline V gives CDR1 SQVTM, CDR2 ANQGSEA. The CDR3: CSVDPGPTYGYTF. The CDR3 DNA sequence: TGCAGCGTTGATCCAGGTCCAACCTATGGCTACACCTTC.